This T cell receptor beta chain was recovered during a study of shared clonotypes between healthy human individuals. Using immunoSEQ multiplex PCR, the repertoire was profiled, and TCRdb retains in-frame clones only, with some absent. The sample holds roughly 1,000,000 clones, approximately 80% seen once. V was cut by 3 bases and J by 2 bases, with 8 bases left in between. From germline, CDR1 is SGHDN and CDR2 FVKESK. The CDR3 length is 14 residues. This clone was counted a few times. Its target is not known. Study-wide findings and caveats: Clonotypes which were not shared had lower generation probabilities than clonotypes that all four donors shared.

This receptor was taken from a man younger than 35 in good health. Some clones in this sample may be carry-over from other donors' samples. The sample taken for sequencing was memory CD4+ T cells from PBMCs. As to subset: CD45RA-negative fraction. This chain uses TRBV14 with TRBJ1-3; TRBD1 might be the D (5 bases). The DNA for the CDR3 is TGTGCCAGCAGCCAGACCAGGGCTGGAAACACCATATATTTT. The encoded protein is CASSQTRAGNTIYF.